The next 26 T cell receptor beta chains were all read from a single sample in a study of CD8+ T cells in alopecia areata. Following extraction, RNA underwent reverse transcription to cDNA, which served as the sequencing template. Method: immunoSEQ multiplex PCR; TCRdb's copy keeps in-frame clones and lacks some. Among 190,000 or so clones listed, 55% to 75% were seen once. Treatment meaning: oral pan-JAK inhibitor, 5-10 mg twice daily. The sample was CD4+ T cells sorted from blood, taken at week 24, from a patient treated with tofacitinib. These receptor sequences come from a human donor with alopecia areata.

The count of this clone is one. The chain links TRBV2 to TRBJ1-1; D might be TRBD1 (5 bases). CDR1 and CDR2 (germline): SNHLY, FYNNEI. Between the trimmed V and J ends, which lost 7 bases and 0 bases, there was a span of 12 bases. This CDR3 region has 14 residues. The CDR3 spells CASTKTAMNTEAFF. The CDR3 DNA follows: TGTGCCAGCACCAAGACAGCCATGAACACTGAAGCTTTCTTT.

J is TRBJ2-5 and V is TRBV5-1; TRBD2 aligns across 7 bases. With V trimmed by 3 bases and J by 2 bases, 7 bases remained unmatched. CDR1 SGHRS and CDR2 YFSETQ come from the germline V gene. The CDR3 has 15 amino acids. The CDR3 reads CASSSMLAEQETQYF. The DNA of the CDR3 is TGCGCCAGCAGCTCCATGCTAGCGGAGCAAGAGACCCAGTACTTC. The whole variable domain, remainder taken from reference TRBV5-1 and TRBJ2-5, is KAGVTQTPRYLIKTRGQQVTLSCSPISGHRSVSWYQQTPGQGLQFLFEYFSETQRNKGNFPGRFSGRQFSNSRSEMNVSTLELGDSALYLCASSSMLAEQETQYFGPGTRLLVL.

The chain has TRBV18 and TRBJ2-5; tentatively, D is TRBD2 (6 bases). V dropped 2 bases and J dropped 1 base, with 8 bases sitting between them. Germline V CDR1 and CDR2: KGHSH, LQKENI. The CDR3 is 14 amino acids. In DNA form, the CDR3 reads TGTGCCAGCTCACCAGTCGGGGGCCAAGAGACCCAGTACTTC. Protein sequence: CASSPVGGQETQYF.

The V and J genes are TRBV20-1 and TRBJ2-3, with D unresolved. Looked up from germline, CDR1 is DFQATT and CDR2 is SNEGSKA (reference sequence). The CDR3 is made up of 11 amino acids. The CDR3 sequence is CGSESSDTQYF. CDR3 DNA: TGCGGTTCTGAATCCTCAGATACGCAGTATTTT.

The sample holds a few counts of this clone. The V call is TRBV29-1, the J call TRBJ2-5; D is ambiguous. The CDR3 runs to 13 residues. V was clipped by 3 bases and J by 2 bases, with 10 bases between them. CDR1 is SQVTM, CDR2 ANQGSEA, per germline. CDR3 coding DNA: TGCAGCGTTGACGGCGGACGGCAAGAGACCCAGTACTTC. Its protein product is CSVDGGRQETQYF.

This clone was seen a few times. The chain recombines TRBV4-1 with TRBJ2-5; possibly TRBD1 for D (5 bases). V lost 0 bases to trimming and J lost 6 bases, with 11 bases between them. CDR1 and CDR2 (germline): MGHRA, YSYEKL. CDR3 size: 14 residues. The DNA of the CDR3 is TGCGCCAGCAGCCAAGACCAGGGTGGGAAGACCCAGTACTTC. Protein product: CASSQDQGGKTQYF.

The rearrangement uses TRBV27 and TRBJ2-7; D unclear. Trimming took off 4 bases at V and 0 bases at J, with 7 bases between the two ends. The CDR3 has 13 amino acids. Germline loops: CDR1 MNHEY, CDR2 SMNVEV (reference sequence). CDR3 DNA: TGTGCCAGCAGTTCCCAGAGCTCCTACGAGCAGTACTTC. Translation: CASSSQSSYEQYF.

V usage is TRBV27 and J usage is TRBJ2-3, with D possibly matching TRBD2 (6 bases). The CDR3 has 18 amino acids. Trimming cost V 5 bases and J 0 bases, with 21 bases left between them. Germline CDR1 is MNHEY and CDR2 is SMNVEV (reference sequence). CDR3 loop: CASSNRLVVAASTDTQYF. The CDR3 coding sequence is TGTGCCAGCAGTAACCGACTAGTGGTAGCGGCTAGCACAGATACGCAGTATTTT.

The chain has TRBV9 and TRBJ2-5, with D possibly TRBD1 on 6 matching bases. Germline V gene data show CDR1 as SGDLS and CDR2 as YYNGEE. Trimming shortened V by 4 bases and J by 1 base, and 17 bases separated the two germline ends. The CDR3 runs 16 residues. The CDR3 sequence is CASSPPTSRGQETQYF. CDR3 bases: TGTGCCAGCAGCCCCCCGACATCCAGGGGCCAAGAGACCCAGTACTTC.

The chain recombines TRBV29-1 with TRBJ1-1; D is undetermined. V dropped 3 bases and J dropped 1 base, with 6 bases sitting between them. Germline V CDR1 and CDR2: SQVTM, ANQGSEA. The CDR3 runs 12 residues. DNA for the CDR3: TGCAGCGTTGACGTCGCGAACACTGAAGCTTTCTTT. It encodes CSVDVANTEAFF.

This clone has more than one count but fewer than ten. V and J are TRBV30 and TRBJ1-1; D not certain. Looked up from germline, CDR1 is GTSNPN and CDR2 is SVGIG (reference sequence). This CDR3 has 12 residues. Trimming removed 3 bases from V and 6 bases from J, with 11 bases in between. The CDR3 DNA follows: TGTGCCTGGAGGTTCCCCCTGGCTGAAGCTTTCTTT. Protein sequence: CAWRFPLAEAFF.

The chain recombines TRBV29-1 with TRBJ2-3; 7 bases agree with TRBD1. V dropped 6 bases and J dropped 0; count of bases not matched to a gene: 9. Per germline, CDR1 SQVTM and CDR2 ANQGSEA. The CDR3 is made up of 15 amino acids. The CDR3 sequence: CSVAISGQSTDTQYF. In DNA form, the CDR3 reads TGCAGCGTGGCTATATCGGGACAGAGCACAGATACGCAGTATTTT.

The chain employs TRBV28 and TRBJ1-2; unclear D gene. V lost 2 bases and J 4 bases, leaving 8 bases between the germline ends. CDR3 size: 13 residues. From germline, CDR1 is MDHEN and CDR2 SYDVKM. CDR3 sequence: CASSLRTAYGYTF. The CDR3 nucleotides are TGTGCCAGCAGTTTACGGACGGCCTATGGCTACACCTTC.

This clone has only a few counts. The chain is built from TRBV4-1 and TRBJ2-1, with 11 bases that match TRBD2. This CDR3 has 16 amino acids. The V segment lost 1 base and the J segment 9 bases; nucleotides outside the gene matches: 8. Germline CDR1 MGHRA, CDR2 YSYEKL. DNA for the CDR3: TGCGCCAGCAGCCAAGGTCGGACTAGCGGGTCCGGTGAGCAGTTCTTC. Its translation: CASSQGRTSGSGEQFF.

The chain recombines TRBV5-4 with TRBJ1-1; no firm D call. Germline V lookup: CDR1 SGHNT, CDR2 YYREEE (reference sequence). The CDR3 totals 11 residues. Deletions cut 1 base from V and 3 bases from J, with 1 base between. CDR3 in DNA: TGTGCCAGCAGCTTGTACACTGAAGCTTTCTTT. This encodes CASSLYTEAFF.

This chain uses TRBV29-1 with TRBJ2-5; 10 bases map to TRBD1. Trimming removed 4 bases from V and 5 bases from J; junction bases left unmatched: 7. Germline CDR1 SQVTM, CDR2 ANQGSEA. The CDR3 runs to 14 residues. CDR3 nucleotide sequence: TGCAGCGTTGTGACAGGGGGCAAAGGGGAGACCCAGTACTTC. Protein: CSVVTGGKGETQYF.

This rearrangement joins TRBV2 to TRBJ1-2; no firm D call. CDR1 SNHLY and CDR2 FYNNEI come from the germline V gene. The CDR3 has 13 residues. V dropped 5 bases and J dropped 1 base, with 8 bases sitting between them. CDR3 DNA: TGTGCCAGCAGTACTCAGGTTAACTATGGCTACACCTTC. Translated, it gives CASSTQVNYGYTF.

This clone was seen a handful of times. The CDR3: CASKGQGSYEQYF. CDR3 in DNA: TGTGCCAGCAAGGGCCAAGGGTCCTACGAGCAGTACTTC. J is TRBJ2-7 and V is TRBV2; no reliable D call. Germline CDR1 SNHLY, CDR2 FYNNEI. Trimming left V 7 bases short and J 1 base short, with 11 bases between. The CDR3 has 13 amino acids.

DNA of the CDR3: TGCGCCAGCAGCTTGGAGTCGGGGATCTCTGGAAACACCATATATTTT. As protein: CASSLESGISGNTIYF. The chain combines TRBV5-1 with TRBJ1-3; D not resolved. Looked up from germline, CDR1 is SGHRS and CDR2 is YFSETQ. V lost 0 bases and J 0 bases, leaving 10 bases between the germline ends. The CDR3 has 16 residues. Full variable domain (missing parts from reference TRBV5-1 and TRBJ1-3): KAGVTQTPRYLIKTRGQQVTLSCSPISGHRSVSWYQQTPGQGLQFLFEYFSETQRNKGNFPGRFSGRQFSNSRSEMNVSTLELGDSALYLCASSLESGISGNTIYFGEGSWLTVV.

V and J are TRBV7-9 and TRBJ2-5, with D possibly being TRBD2 (5 bases). The CDR3 runs 15 residues. Germline V gene sequence: CDR1 SEHNR, CDR2 FQNEAQ (reference sequence). The germline V and J ends were trimmed by 1 base and 4 bases, with 13 bases remaining between them. The CDR3 loop reads CASSLVAGLGETQYF. The DNA for the CDR3 is TGTGCCAGCAGCTTAGTGGCGGGTTTGGGAGAGACCCAGTACTTC.

V gene TRBV4-3 combines with J gene TRBJ2-7; 11 bases fit TRBD2. Germline CDR1 LGHNA, CDR2 YSLEER. V dropped 1 base and J dropped 6; count of bases not matched to a gene: 11. The CDR3 spans 17 residues. The CDR3 sequence: CASSQVLELAGVSEQYF. CDR3 DNA: TGCGCCAGCAGCCAAGTCCTAGAACTAGCGGGAGTAAGCGAGCAGTACTTC.

The chain couples TRBV25-1 to TRBJ2-3; no reliable D call. V was pared by 7 bases and J by 4 bases, with 9 bases between. The CDR3 is 12 amino acids. Germline-derived CDR1 and CDR2 are MGHDK and SYGVNS. The CDR3 nucleotides read TGTGCCAGCACCAATTCGGCAGATACGCAGTATTTT. It codes for CASTNSADTQYF.

This clone was detected a few times. V usage is TRBV7-2 and J usage is TRBJ2-3; no definite D call. The V end lost 2 bases, the J end lost 2 bases, and 14 bases lay between the germline ends. CDR1 is SGHTA, CDR2 FQGNSA, per germline. CDR3 length equals 16 residues. CDR3 protein: CASSLKAPTNTDTQYF. The CDR3 DNA sequence: TGTGCCAGCAGCTTAAAGGCTCCTACAAACACAGATACGCAGTATTTT.

This chain joins TRBV7-3 and TRBJ2-1; D remains unclear. The V and J ends lost 5 bases and 3 bases respectively, with 8 bases between them. The V gene's germline CDR1 is SGHTA and CDR2 FQGTGA. The CDR3 consists of 13 residues. The CDR3 region has the DNA TGTGCCAGCAGCGTCGGGCGCTACAATGAGCAGTTCTTC. Residues: CASSVGRYNEQFF.

V gene TRBV2 combines with J gene TRBJ2-7; 9 nucleotides line up with TRBD1. Germline V gives CDR1 SNHLY, CDR2 FYNNEI. Trimming removed 2 bases from V and 9 bases from J; junction bases left unmatched: 8. This CDR3 contains 14 residues. CDR3 in DNA: TGTGCCAGCAGTGAACTGGACAGGGGAGATGGGCAGTACTTC. Protein sequence: CASSELDRGDGQYF.

This clone was seen more than once but under ten times. V usage is TRBV5-4 and J usage is TRBJ2-7; D is perhaps TRBD1 or TRBD2 (5 bases each). The CDR3 is 13 amino acids. With 1 base removed from V and 2 bases from J, the gap between germline ends came to 7 bases. Germline CDR1 reads SGHNT; CDR2 reads YYREEE (reference sequence). In DNA, the CDR3 is TGTGCCAGCAGCTTGTTGGGGGCCTACGAGCAGTACTTC. This codes for CASSLLGAYEQYF.